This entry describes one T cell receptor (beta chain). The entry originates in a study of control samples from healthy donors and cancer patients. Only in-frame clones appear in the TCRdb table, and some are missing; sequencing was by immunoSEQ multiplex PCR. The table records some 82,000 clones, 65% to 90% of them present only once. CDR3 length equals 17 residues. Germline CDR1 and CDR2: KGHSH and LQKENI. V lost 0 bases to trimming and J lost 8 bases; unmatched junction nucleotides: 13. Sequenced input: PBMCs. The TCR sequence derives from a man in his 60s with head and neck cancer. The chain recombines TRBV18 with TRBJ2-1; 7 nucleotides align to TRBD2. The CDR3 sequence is CASSPPLAGVVVDEQFF. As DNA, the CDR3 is TGTGCCAGCTCACCACCTTTGGCGGGAGTAGTCGTGGATGAGCAGTTCTTC.